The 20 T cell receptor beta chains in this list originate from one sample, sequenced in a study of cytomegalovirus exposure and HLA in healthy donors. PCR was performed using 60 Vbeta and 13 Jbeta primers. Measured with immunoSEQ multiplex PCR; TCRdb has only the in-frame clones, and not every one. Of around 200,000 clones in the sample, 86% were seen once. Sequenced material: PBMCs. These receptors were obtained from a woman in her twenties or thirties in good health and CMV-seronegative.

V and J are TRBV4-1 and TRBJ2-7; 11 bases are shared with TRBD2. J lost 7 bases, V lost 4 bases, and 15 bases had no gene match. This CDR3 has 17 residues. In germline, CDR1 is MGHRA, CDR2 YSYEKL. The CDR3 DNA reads TGCGCCAGCAGCCGCGGACTAGCGGGTGATATACGGAGGGAGCAGTACTTC. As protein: CASSRGLAGDIRREQYF.

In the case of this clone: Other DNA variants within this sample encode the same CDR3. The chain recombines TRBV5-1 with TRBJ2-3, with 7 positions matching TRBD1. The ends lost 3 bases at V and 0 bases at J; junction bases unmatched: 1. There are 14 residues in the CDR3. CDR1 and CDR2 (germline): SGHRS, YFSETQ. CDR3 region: CASSWDSSTDTQYF. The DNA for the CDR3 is TGCGCCAGCAGCTGGGACAGTAGCACAGATACGCAGTATTTT.

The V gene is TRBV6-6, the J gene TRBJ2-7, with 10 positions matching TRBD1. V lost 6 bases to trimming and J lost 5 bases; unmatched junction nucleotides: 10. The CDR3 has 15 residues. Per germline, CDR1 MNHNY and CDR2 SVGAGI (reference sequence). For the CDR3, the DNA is TGTGCCAGCAGAACCCGGGACAGGGGTATGGACGAGCAGTACTTC. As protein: CASRTRDRGMDEQYF.

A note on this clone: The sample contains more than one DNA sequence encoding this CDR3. Here the CDR3 reads CASSLGANNEQFF. The CDR3 coding sequence is TGTGCCAGCAGCTTGGGGGCCAACAATGAGCAGTTCTTC. The chain is built from TRBV11-3 and TRBJ2-1; possible D gene TRBD1, 6 bases. The CDR3 covers 13 residues. V lost 3 bases and J lost 5, with 8 bases in between. In germline, CDR1 is SGHNT, CDR2 YENEEA. The full variable domain, in which reference TRBV11-3 and TRBJ2-1 provide the parts outside the CDR3, is EAGVVQSPRYKIIEKKQPVAFWCNPISGHNTLYWYLQNLGQGPELLIRYENEEAVDDSQLPKDRFSAERLKGVDSTLKIQPAELGDSAVYLCASSLGANNEQFFGPGTRLTVL.

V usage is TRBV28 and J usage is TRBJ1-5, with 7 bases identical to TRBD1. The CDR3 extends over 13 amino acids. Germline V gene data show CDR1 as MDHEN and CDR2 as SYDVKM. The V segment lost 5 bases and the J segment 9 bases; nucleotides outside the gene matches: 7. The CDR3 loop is CASSDREGRPQHF. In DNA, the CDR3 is TGTGCCAGCAGTGACAGGGAAGGTAGGCCCCAGCATTTT.

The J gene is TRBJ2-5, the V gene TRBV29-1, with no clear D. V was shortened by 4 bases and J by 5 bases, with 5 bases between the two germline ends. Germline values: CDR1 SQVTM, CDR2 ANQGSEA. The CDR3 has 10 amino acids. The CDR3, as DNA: TGCAGCGTTGCTATGGAGACCCAGTACTTC. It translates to CSVAMETQYF.

In DNA, the CDR3 is TGTGCCAGTAGCCCACTGGGCTTGGGGGCCAACGTCCTGACTTTC. Protein product: CASSPLGLGANVLTF. The genes are TRBV19 and TRBJ2-6, with unresolved D. From germline, CDR1 is LNHDA and CDR2 SQIVND (reference sequence). Trimming took 6 bases from V and 4 from J, leaving 13 bases between them. This CDR3 is 15 amino acids long.

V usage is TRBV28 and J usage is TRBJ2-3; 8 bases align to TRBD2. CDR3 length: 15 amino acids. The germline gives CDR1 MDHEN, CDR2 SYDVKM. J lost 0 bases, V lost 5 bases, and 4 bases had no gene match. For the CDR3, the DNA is TGTGCCAGCAGTCCCCGCGGGGGGAGCACAGATACGCAGTATTTT. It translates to CASSPRGGSTDTQYF.

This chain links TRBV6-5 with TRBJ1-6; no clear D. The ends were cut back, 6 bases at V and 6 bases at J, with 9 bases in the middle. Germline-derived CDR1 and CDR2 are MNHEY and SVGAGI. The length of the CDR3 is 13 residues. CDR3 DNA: TGTGCCAGCAGGGTACGACTTAATTCACCCCTCCACTTT. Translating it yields CASRVRLNSPLHF.

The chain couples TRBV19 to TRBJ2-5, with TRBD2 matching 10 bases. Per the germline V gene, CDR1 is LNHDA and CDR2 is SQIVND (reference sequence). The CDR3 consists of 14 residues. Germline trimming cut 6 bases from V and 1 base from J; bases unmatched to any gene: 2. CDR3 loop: CASRVAGGQETQYF. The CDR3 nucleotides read TGTGCCAGTAGAGTAGCGGGGGGCCAAGAGACCCAGTACTTC.

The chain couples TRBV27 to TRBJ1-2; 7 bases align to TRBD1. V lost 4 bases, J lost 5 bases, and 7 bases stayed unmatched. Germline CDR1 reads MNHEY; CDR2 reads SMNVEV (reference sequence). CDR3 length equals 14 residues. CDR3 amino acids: CASSSITGEYGYTF. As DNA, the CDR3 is TGTGCCAGCAGTTCGATTACAGGGGAATATGGCTACACCTTC.

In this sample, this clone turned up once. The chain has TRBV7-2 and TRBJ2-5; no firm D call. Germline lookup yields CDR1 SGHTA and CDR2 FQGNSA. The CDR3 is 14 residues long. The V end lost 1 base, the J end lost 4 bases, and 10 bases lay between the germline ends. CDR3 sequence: CASSLVAARETQYF. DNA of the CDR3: TGTGCCAGCAGCTTAGTTGCTGCCAGAGAGACCCAGTACTTC.

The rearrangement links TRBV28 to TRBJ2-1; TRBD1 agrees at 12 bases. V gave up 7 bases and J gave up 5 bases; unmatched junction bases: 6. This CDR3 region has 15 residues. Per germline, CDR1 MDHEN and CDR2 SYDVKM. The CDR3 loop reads CASTGTGGFNNEQFF. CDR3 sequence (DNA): TGTGCCAGCACCGGGACAGGGGGCTTTAACAATGAGCAGTTCTTC.

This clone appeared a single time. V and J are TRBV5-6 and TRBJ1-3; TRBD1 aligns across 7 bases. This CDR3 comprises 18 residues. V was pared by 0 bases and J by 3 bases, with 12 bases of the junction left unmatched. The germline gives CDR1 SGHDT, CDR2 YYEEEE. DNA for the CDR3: TGTGCCAGCAGCTTGGGGGGAGACAGGGATCTCTTTGGAAACACCATATATTTT. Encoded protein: CASSLGGDRDLFGNTIYF. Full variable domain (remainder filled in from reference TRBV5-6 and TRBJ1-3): DAGVTQSPTHLIKTRGQQVTLRCSPKSGHDTVSWYQQALGQGPQFIFQYYEEEERQRGNFPDRFSGHQFPNYSSELNVNALLLGDSALYLCASSLGGDRDLFGNTIYFGEGSWLTVV.

As DNA, the CDR3 is TGTGCCAGCATCCGGACAGGGACAAACTACGAGCAGTACTTC. Translated, it gives CASIRTGTNYEQYF. The chain has TRBV6-6 and TRBJ2-7; 8 bases agree with TRBD1. Germline V gene lookup returns CDR1 MNHNY and CDR2 SVGAGI (reference sequence). The CDR3 runs 14 residues. Trimming at V came to 7 bases and at J to 3 bases, leaving 8 bases not matched to a gene.

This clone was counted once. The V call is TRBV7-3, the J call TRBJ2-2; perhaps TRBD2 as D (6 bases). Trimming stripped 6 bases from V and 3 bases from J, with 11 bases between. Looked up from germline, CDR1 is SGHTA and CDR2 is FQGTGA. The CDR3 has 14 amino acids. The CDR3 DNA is TGTGCCAGCAGACGGGACTTCTACACCGGGGAGCTGTTTTTT. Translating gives CASRRDFYTGELFF. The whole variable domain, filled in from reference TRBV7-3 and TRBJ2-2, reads GAGVSQTPSNKVTEKGKYVELRCDPISGHTALYWYRQSLGQGPEFLIYFQGTGAADDSGLPNDRFFAVRPEGSVSTLKIQRTERGDSAVYLCASRRDFYTGELFFGEGSRLTVL.

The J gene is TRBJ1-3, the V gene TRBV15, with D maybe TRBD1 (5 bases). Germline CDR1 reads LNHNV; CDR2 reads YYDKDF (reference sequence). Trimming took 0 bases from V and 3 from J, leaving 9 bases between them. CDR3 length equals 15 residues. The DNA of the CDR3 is TGTGCCACCAGCAGAGAGTGGGGCGGTGGAAACACCATATATTTT. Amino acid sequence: CATSREWGGGNTIYF. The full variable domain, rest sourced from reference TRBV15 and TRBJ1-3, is DAMVIQNPRYQVTQFGKPVTLSCSQTLNHNVMYWYQQKSSQAPKLLFHYYDKDFNNEADTPDNFQSRRPNTSFCFLDIRSPGLGDTAMYLCATSREWGGGNTIYFGEGSWLTVV.

The CDR3 spells CASSVQGHKETQYF. CDR3 DNA: TGTGCCAGTAGTGTACAGGGGCACAAAGAGACCCAGTACTTC. The chain combines TRBV19 with TRBJ2-5; TRBD1 aligns across 7 bases. The germline gives CDR1 LNHDA, CDR2 SQIVND (reference sequence). There are 14 residues in the CDR3. V lost 5 bases, J lost 3 bases, and 6 bases stayed unmatched.

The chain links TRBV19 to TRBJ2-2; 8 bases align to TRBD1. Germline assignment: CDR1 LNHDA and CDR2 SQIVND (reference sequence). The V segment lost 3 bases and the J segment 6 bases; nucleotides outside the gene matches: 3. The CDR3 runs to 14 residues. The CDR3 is CASSITGGAGELFF. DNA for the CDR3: TGTGCCAGTAGTATCACAGGGGGAGCCGGGGAGCTGTTTTTT.

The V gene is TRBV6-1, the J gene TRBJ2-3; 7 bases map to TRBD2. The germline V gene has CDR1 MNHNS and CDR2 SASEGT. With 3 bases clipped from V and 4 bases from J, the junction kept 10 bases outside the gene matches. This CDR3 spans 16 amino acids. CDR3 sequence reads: CASSDLSGPPSDTQYF. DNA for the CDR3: TGTGCCAGCAGTGACCTTAGCGGGCCGCCTTCAGATACGCAGTATTTT.